This paragraph reports one T cell receptor beta chain. The data belong to a study of identical twins. Germline loops: CDR1 MNHNS, CDR2 SASEGT. The CDR3 sequence is 14 residues long. V lost 7 bases, J lost 1 base, and 2 bases stayed unmatched. TCRdb re-derived calls from the 5' RACE reads in MiXCR, one entry per CDR3 protein. This table has 200,000 to 300,000 distinct CDR3 sequences, 7.5% appearing once. A further study also used this sample, focusing on yellow fever vaccine responses in identical twins.

The rearrangement joins TRBV6-1 to TRBJ2-2; 8 bases fit TRBD2. Material for sequencing was CD8+ T cells sorted from blood. The TCR originated in a young woman in good health. The CDR3 coding sequence is TGTGCCAGCAACCTAGCGGGGAACACCGGGGAGCTGTTTTTT. Its translation is CASNLAGNTGELFF.